These 24 T cell receptor beta chains share one sample of origin, sequenced in a study of cytomegalovirus exposure and HLA in healthy donors (TCRdb year 2017). Preparation of the library involved the immunoSEQ multiplex PCR assay. The multiplex PCR relied on a mix of 60 forward primers for TCR Vbeta segments and 13 reverse primers for TCR Jbeta segments. TCRdb limited this immuneACCESS table to in-frame rearrangements with V and J called. A share of clones is missing; checked studies link under half to unresolved V genes, and the rest is unexplained. Within this sample are about 200,000 clones, with 85% of them counted one time only. The biggest ten clones account for around 2.3% of the sample. The sequenced material came from PBMCs. The receptors come from a woman aged 45 to 65 in good health and CMV-seronegative.

The chain uses TRBV27 and TRBJ2-7; 10 bases align to TRBD1. The V gene end was trimmed by 6 bases and the J gene end by 3 bases; junction bases not matched to a gene: 8. The V gene's germline CDR1 is MNHEY and CDR2 SMNVEV (reference sequence). This CDR3 spans 15 amino acids. Here the CDR3 reads CASRASGQGLYEQYF. Here the CDR3 DNA reads TGTGCCAGCAGGGCCTCGGGACAGGGGCTCTACGAGCAGTACTTC.

This chain connects TRBV6-1 to TRBJ2-5; 7 bases line up with TRBD1. Germline loops: CDR1 MNHNS, CDR2 SASEGT. CDR3 length: 13 amino acids. V gave up 8 bases and J gave up 4 bases; unmatched junction bases: 7. The CDR3 reads CASGRQGPETQYF. DNA for the CDR3: TGTGCCAGCGGTAGACAGGGTCCAGAGACCCAGTACTTC.

The chain uses TRBV6-5 and TRBJ1-3, with D perhaps matching TRBD1 (5 bases). Germline V gene lookup returns CDR1 MNHEY and CDR2 SVGAGI. This CDR3 comprises 12 residues. Trimming removed 11 bases at V and 2 bases at J, with 10 bases between. The CDR3 DNA is TGTGCCTCAGGGTATGCTGGAAACACCATATATTTT. It is translated as CASGYAGNTIYF.

The gene calls are TRBV6-6 and TRBJ2-1; 14 nucleotides align to TRBD2. Trimming removed 5 bases from V and 7 bases from J; junction bases left unmatched: 7. Germline CDR1 and CDR2: MNHNY and SVGAGI (reference sequence). There are 16 residues in the CDR3. In DNA, the CDR3 is TGTGCCAGCAGTCAATCCGGGACTAGCGGGAGTAATGAGCAGTTCTTC. Its translation: CASSQSGTSGSNEQFF.

V and J are TRBV27 and TRBJ1-6, with 9 bases identical to TRBD1. Germline V lookup: CDR1 MNHEY, CDR2 SMNVEV (reference sequence). The CDR3 loop spans 15 amino acids. V lost 7 bases and J lost 8; bases outside the gene matches: 9. Here the CDR3 reads CASTLGQGKDSPLHF. The CDR3 DNA reads as TGTGCCAGCACGCTCGGACAGGGGAAGGATTCACCCCTCCACTTT.

This clone was picked up one time. The chain links TRBV28 to TRBJ1-3; possibly TRBD1 for D (6 bases). The CDR3 sequence is 15 residues long. V lost 5 bases, J lost 2 bases, and 13 bases lay in between. Germline V gene data show CDR1 as MDHEN and CDR2 as SYDVKM. CDR3 coding DNA: TGTGCCAGCAGTACAGGACAGTTCACTGGAAACACCATATATTTT. It is translated as CASSTGQFTGNTIYF.

The chain carries TRBV6-5 and TRBJ2-7; 9 bases are shared with TRBD1. V lost 2 bases to trimming and J lost 4 bases; unmatched junction nucleotides: 6. This CDR3 comprises 15 residues. Germline V gene lookup returns CDR1 MNHEY and CDR2 SVGAGI. Here the CDR3 reads CASSYDTGGSYEQYF. In nucleotides, the CDR3 is TGTGCCAGCAGTTACGACACAGGGGGCTCGTACGAGCAGTACTTC.

The chain carries TRBV6-5 and TRBJ1-1; D perhaps matches TRBD1 (5 bases). V was trimmed by 4 bases and J by 6 bases, leaving 21 bases between them. CDR1 and CDR2 (germline): MNHEY, SVGAGI. The CDR3 sequence is 16 residues long. The CDR3 region has the DNA TGTGCCAGCAGTTTCGAGGAGGGGATTGTTACGTCTGAAGCTTTCTTT. It codes for CASSFEEGIVTSEAFF.

This clone was counted only a few times. This CDR3 is CASSQTGGLDQPQHF. The CDR3 coding sequence is TGTGCCAGCAGTCAAACGGGGGGCTTAGATCAGCCCCAGCATTTT. This chain joins TRBV7-8 and TRBJ1-5; TRBD1 is a possible D gene (6 bases). The CDR3 length is 15 residues. The ends were cut back, 6 bases at V and 5 bases at J, with 17 bases in the middle. The germline V gene has CDR1 SGHVS and CDR2 FQNEAQ.

The chain combines TRBV30 with TRBJ1-3; possible D gene TRBD1, 5 bases. The V end was cut by 0 bases, the J end by 3 bases, with 12 bases between. This CDR3 has 15 amino acids. Per the germline V gene, CDR1 is GTSNPN and CDR2 is SVGIG (reference sequence). CDR3 bases: TGTGCCTGGAGTGTAAAGGCAGGGTATGGAAACACCATATATTTT. Translated, it gives CAWSVKAGYGNTIYF.

The chain uses TRBV28 and TRBJ2-5, with TRBD2 as a possible D gene (6 bases). Trimming removed 7 bases at V and 5 bases at J, with 20 bases between. This CDR3 is 15 amino acids long. The V gene's germline CDR1 is MDHEN and CDR2 SYDVKM. DNA of the CDR3: TGTGCCAGCACCAACAGATTTGGGCTAGCGGAGACCCAGTACTTC. It specifies CASTNRFGLAETQYF.

V usage is TRBV29-1 and J usage is TRBJ2-5, with a weak D call TRBD2 (6 bases). Near its end, the DNA agrees better with TRBJ2-7, so the J call may be wrong. The CDR3 contains 15 residues. The germline V gene encodes CDR1 SQVTM and CDR2 ANQGSEA. CDR3 in amino acids: CSVGLLGLEAYEQYF. The DNA for the CDR3 is TGCAGCGTTGGACTATTGGGACTCGAGGCCTACGAGCAGTACTTC.

In this sample, this clone turned up once. The rearrangement joins TRBV6-1 to TRBJ1-5; D is possibly TRBD1 (6 bases). Germline V gives CDR1 MNHNS, CDR2 SASEGT. Trimming stripped 7 bases from V and 3 bases from J, with 13 bases between. The CDR3 totals 14 residues. DNA of the CDR3: TGTGCCAGCATTTGGCACAGGGCCAATCAGCCCCAGCATTTT. Translating gives CASIWHRANQPQHF.

V and J are TRBV28 and TRBJ2-7; 10 bases line up with TRBD1. CDR1 MDHEN and CDR2 SYDVKM come from the germline V gene. Trimming at V came to 6 bases and at J to 0 bases, leaving 5 bases not matched to a gene. The CDR3 length is 15 residues. CDR3 DNA: TGTGCCAGCAGCCCAGGACAGGGGGGCTCCTACGAGCAGTACTTC. This sequence encodes CASSPGQGGSYEQYF.

This clone has only one observation. The rearrangement uses TRBV28 and TRBJ2-3, with 8 bases identical to TRBD1. Trimming cost V 8 bases and J 3 bases; bases outside gene matches: 4. The CDR3 consists of 13 residues. Germline V gene data show CDR1 as MDHEN and CDR2 as SYDVKM. This CDR3 reads CASGTGPTDTQYF. CDR3 sequence (DNA): TGTGCCAGCGGGACAGGTCCTACAGATACGCAGTATTTT. Variable domain in full (rest from reference TRBV28 and TRBJ2-3): DVKVTQSSRYLVKRTGEKVFLECVQDMDHENMFWYRQDPGLGLRLIYFSYDVKMKEKGDIPEGYSVSREKKERFSLILESASTNQTSMYLCASGTGPTDTQYFGPGTRLTVL.

The gene calls are TRBV12-5 and TRBJ2-3, with TRBD1 identical over 11 bases. The CDR3 is 15 amino acids. The V gene end was trimmed by 5 bases and the J gene end by 5 bases; junction bases not matched to a gene: 6. In germline, CDR1 is LGHNT, CDR2 FRNRAP. DNA for the CDR3: TGTGCTAGTGGTCTAGGACAGGGGGCAGGAGATACGCAGTATTTT. Residues: CASGLGQGAGDTQYF. Complete variable domain (other parts from reference TRBV12-5 and TRBJ2-3): DARVTQTPRHKVTEMGQEVTMRCQPILGHNTVFWYRQTMMQGLELLAYFRNRAPLDDSGMPKDRFSAEMPDATLATLKIQPSEPRDSAVYFCASGLGQGAGDTQYFGPGTRLTVL.

The chain couples TRBV5-1 to TRBJ1-4, with D possibly TRBD1 on 5 matching bases. Germline loops: CDR1 SGHRS, CDR2 YFSETQ. The CDR3 contains 11 residues. Trimming cost V 3 bases and J 10 bases, with 7 bases left between them. The CDR3 sequence: CASSYGGKLFF. The CDR3 coding sequence is TGCGCCAGCAGCTACGGGGGAAAACTGTTTTTT.

The chain links TRBV19 to TRBJ1-1, with a tentative D call TRBD1 (5 bases). The CDR3 loop spans 13 amino acids. Germline CDR1 is LNHDA and CDR2 is SQIVND (reference sequence). V was cut by 2 bases and J by 6 bases, with 10 bases left in between. CDR3 protein: CASSISGVPEAFF. As DNA, the CDR3 is TGTGCCAGTAGTATATCGGGGGTTCCTGAAGCTTTCTTT.

There are a few counts of this clone. The V and J genes are TRBV28 and TRBJ2-2; 15 nucleotides line up with TRBD2. CDR3 length equals 19 residues. With 5 bases clipped from V and 5 bases from J, the junction kept 12 bases outside the gene matches. Germline V gene sequence: CDR1 MDHEN, CDR2 SYDVKM. The CDR3 is CASSPGLAGGRWETGELFF. For the CDR3, the DNA is TGTGCCAGCAGTCCCGGACTAGCGGGAGGGCGGTGGGAGACCGGGGAGCTGTTTTTT.

In this sample, this clone turned up once. V usage is TRBV27 and J usage is TRBJ2-7, with TRBD1 identical over 8 bases. The germline CDR1 and CDR2 sequences are MNHEY and SMNVEV (reference sequence). This CDR3 is 17 amino acids long. Losses at the gene ends were 1 base for V and 3 bases for J; bases not matched to a gene: 11. The CDR3 nucleotides read TGTGCCAGCAGTTTATTGGAGGCTGACAGGGGTCACTACGAGCAGTACTTC. Translated: CASSLLEADRGHYEQYF.

V and J are TRBV5-1 and TRBJ2-2, with 14 positions matching TRBD2. Germline values: CDR1 SGHRS, CDR2 YFSETQ. J lost 1 base, V lost 4 bases, and 9 bases had no gene match. The CDR3 has 19 amino acids. The CDR3 region has the DNA TGCGCCAGCAGCACACGGGGACTAGCGGGAGTTGTGAACACCGGGGAGCTGTTTTTT. Its protein product is CASSTRGLAGVVNTGELFF.

The rearrangement links TRBV9 to TRBJ2-7, with 16 bases matching TRBD2. The V gene end was trimmed by 7 bases and the J gene end by 2 bases; junction bases not matched to a gene: 18. The CDR3 length is 20 residues. Germline CDR1 and CDR2: SGDLS and YYNGEE. CDR3 residues: CASGSLWGLAGGPGPYEQYF. As DNA, the CDR3 is TGTGCCAGCGGATCCTTGTGGGGACTAGCGGGAGGGCCCGGGCCCTACGAGCAGTACTTC.

This chain joins TRBV28 and TRBJ1-1; D possibly corresponds to TRBD1 (5 bases). The germline V and J ends were trimmed by 8 bases and 4 bases, with 8 bases remaining between them. There are 11 residues in the CDR3. The germline CDR1 and CDR2 sequences are MDHEN and SYDVKM. The CDR3 here is CASGGFTEAFF. CDR3 DNA: TGTGCCAGCGGGGGGTTCACTGAAGCTTTCTTT.

This clone was detected only a few times. J is TRBJ2-1 and V is TRBV28; D might be TRBD1 (6 bases). The CDR3 totals 14 residues. The V gene lost 8 bases and the J gene lost 7 bases, with 18 bases spanning the gap. CDR1 is MDHEN and CDR2 is SYDVKM in the germline V gene. The CDR3 here is CASRQQGIENEQFF. The CDR3 bases are TGTGCCAGCCGTCAACAGGGAATTGAGAATGAGCAGTTCTTC. Complete variable domain (other parts from reference TRBV28 and TRBJ2-1): DVKVTQSSRYLVKRTGEKVFLECVQDMDHENMFWYRQDPGLGLRLIYFSYDVKMKEKGDIPEGYSVSREKKERFSLILESASTNQTSMYLCASRQQGIENEQFFGPGTRLTVL.